This T cell receptor (beta chain) was documented in a study of blood T cell repertoires in COVID-19. Methods used by the authors: Nucleated cell number was recorded as an estimate derived from reference gene primer amplification. Assay used: immunoSEQ multiplex PCR; TCRdb lists only in-frame clones, some missing. Clonal size and the V and J genes are those of that table, whereas D and trimming came from the DNA. The sample consists of 200,000 or so clones, approximately 84% of them appearing once. Trimming removed 3 bases from V and 4 bases from J; junction bases left unmatched: 5. Germline V gives CDR1 SGHKS, CDR2 YYEKEE (reference sequence). The CDR3 is 15 residues long.

V usage is TRBV5-5 and J usage is TRBJ1-5, with TRBD1 identical over 9 bases. The sequence was collected from a human donor with acute or convalescent COVID-19. The donor label of this sample is uncertain. Specimen: peripheral blood. The CDR3 region has the DNA TGTGCCAGCAGCTCGGGACAGGGAGGTAATCAGCCCCAGCATTTT. Protein product: CASSSGQGGNQPQHF.